The 2 T cell receptor beta chains listed next were all sequenced from one sample in a study of T cell repertoires in cytomegalovirus infection. Each CDR3 protein is one row after TCRdb ran MiXCR on the reads. Among over 450,000 distinct CDR3 sequences, approximately 11% were seen once, and the ten largest hold about 10%. The sequenced material came from PBMCs. The origin of the receptors is a human donor in good health (CMV status not recorded). Some clones in this sample may be carry-over from other donors' samples.

This clonotype was counted between two and nine times. The chain joins TRBV27 to TRBJ1-1; possibly TRBD1 for D (6 bases). V was trimmed by 6 bases and J by 3 bases, leaving 8 bases between them. Germline V CDR1 and CDR2: MNHEY, SMNVEV (reference sequence). This CDR3 contains 12 residues. DNA of the CDR3: TGTGCCAGCAGGACAGGTTACACTGAAGCTTTCTTT. The encoded protein is CASRTGYTEAFF.

The chain carries TRBV6-5 and TRBJ1-2, with TRBD1 as a possible D gene (5 bases). Germline lookup yields CDR1 MNHEY and CDR2 SVGAGI. Deletions cut 5 bases from V and 4 bases from J, with 8 bases between. The CDR3 covers 12 residues. The CDR3 DNA sequence: TGTGCCAGCAGTGCAGGGAGCTATGGCTACACCTTC. The encoded protein is CASSAGSYGYTF.